The present TCR beta chain was sequenced within a study of shared clonotypes between healthy human individuals. The overall study: Those who served as donors were a couple of women and three men between the ages of 18 and 49.

Comments on this clone: Its antigen is unidentified.

Points from the study as a whole: Clonotype sharing across donors was expected to vary with sequencing depth.

Under the authors' procedure: Filtering differed for immunoSEQ, which gave only junction sequences without quality scores. Clones were sequenced by immunoSEQ multiplex PCR, and TCRdb holds only the in-frame ones, with some missing. V and J calls and clone size are as listed in that table; D and trimming were resolved from the DNA. The repertoire has roughly 510,000 clones, approximately 79% of them found once; the top ten carry 12%. The material sequenced was PBMCs. The sequence was obtained from a woman between 35 and 50 years old in good health. Some clones in this sample may be carry-over from other donors' samples.

CDR3 residues: CASRPGQGLDTEAFF. The CDR3 bases are TGTGCCAGCAGACCGGGACAGGGGCTGGACACTGAAGCTTTCTTT. This rearrangement joins TRBV6-5 to TRBJ1-1; 10 nucleotides agree with TRBD1. This CDR3 is built from 15 residues. J lost 3 bases, V lost 6 bases, and 7 bases had no gene match. Germline lookup yields CDR1 MNHEY and CDR2 SVGAGI.